The clone carrying this T cell receptor beta chain showed up many times. These data originate in a study of T-cell reconstitution after alpha-beta-depleted transplantation in children. Germline V lookup: CDR1 LGHNA, CDR2 YNFKEQ. This CDR3 comprises 19 residues. V shed 4 bases and J shed 0 bases, with 22 bases lying between them. For TCRbeta, the library was prepared with unique molecular identifiers. TCRdb ran MiXCR on the PCR reads and lists one entry per CDR3 protein. This sample has roughly 170,000 distinct CDR3 sequences, with about 6.4% found just once. This clonotype was obtained from a human donor who donated a stem cell graft to a child with Wiskott-Aldrich syndrome. The chain carries TRBV4-2 and TRBJ2-4, with D possibly matching TRBD2 (6 bases). The source material was PBMCs from the stem cell graft donor, sampled from the stem cell graft. In DNA form, the CDR3 reads TGTGCCAGCAGCCCCTGGGGAGGCGATAGTTCTCTAGCCAAAAACATTCAGTACTTC. Translated: CASSPWGGDSSLAKNIQYF.